The rows below give T cell receptor beta chains drawn from one sample of a study of blood T cell repertoires in COVID-19. Profiling relied on immunoSEQ multiplex PCR, and the TCRdb table lists in-frame clones only, not all of them. The repertoire holds approximately 140,000 clones, around 82% seen once, with under 15% in the top ten. Sequenced sample: peripheral blood. These receptor sequences come from a man between 60 and 75 years old with active or convalescent COVID-19. The CDR3 runs from the conserved cysteine through the conserved F or W. The D gene is left open where the match is weak. Size tells how often a clone was seen (once, few, many) or the class of an expanded clone, and some rows leave it out.

V gene,clone size,J gene,D gene,CDR3 protein,CDR3 DNA
TRBV19,NA,TRBJ1-1,NA,CATQGIGPEAFF,TGTGCCACCCAGGGTATAGGGCCTGAAGCTTTCTTT
TRBV6-4,NA,TRBJ2-3,NA,CASSDSASPTDTQYF,TGTGCCAGCAGTGACTCTGCTAGCCCCACAGATACGCAGTATTTT
TRBV12-3/TRBV12-4,NA,TRBJ1-2,NA,CASSLGGGDGYTF,TGTGCCAGCAGTTTAGGGGGGGGCGATGGCTACACCTTC
TRBV28,NA,TRBJ1-5,NA,CASSLPGQSPRYSNQPQHF,TGTGCCAGCAGTTTACCAGGACAGTCACCCAGGTATAGCAATCAGCCCCAGCATTTT
TRBV7-8,NA,TRBJ1-1,NA,CASSLALGQGRNTEAFF,TGTGCCAGCAGCTTAGCGCTTGGGCAGGGGAGGAACACTGAAGCTTTCTTT
TRBV3-1/TRBV3-2,NA,TRBJ2-1,NA,CASSPDSGLYNEQFF,TGTGCCAGCAGCCCAGATTCGGGACTCTACAATGAGCAGTTCTTC
TRBV24-1,few,TRBJ1-1,TRBD1,CATSDPGQGDTEAFF,TGTGCCACCAGTGACCCGGGACAGGGGGACACTGAAGCTTTCTTT
TRBV7-9,NA,TRBJ2-6,NA,CASSLAGSSGANVLTF,TGTGCCAGCAGCTTAGCGGGGAGCTCTGGGGCCAACGTCCTGACTTTC
TRBV7-3,few,TRBJ2-7,TRBD2,CASSRSAGETYEQYF,TGTGCCAGCAGTCGTTCAGCGGGAGAGACCTACGAGCAGTACTTC
TRBV28,NA,TRBJ2-3,NA,CASSFRAGARTDTQYF,TGTGCCAGCAGTTTTAGGGCGGGGGCCCGAACAGATACGCAGTATTTT
TRBV30,NA,TRBJ2-1,TRBD2,CAWTSFAGGSYNEQFF,TGTGCCTGGACTTCCTTTGCGGGGGGCTCCTACAATGAGCAGTTCTTC
TRBV11-3,NA,TRBJ2-5,TRBD1,CASSLGGQAGETQYF,TGTGCCAGCAGCTTAGGAGGACAGGCTGGAGAGACCCAGTACTTC
TRBV20-1,NA,TRBJ1-1,TRBD1,CSASTGQGWTEAFF,TGCAGTGCTAGTACGGGACAGGGTTGGACTGAAGCTTTCTTT
TRBV27,few,TRBJ2-5,NA,CASRATGLETQYF,TGTGCCAGCAGGGCGACAGGCCTAGAGACCCAGTACTTC
TRBV18,NA,TRBJ1-6,NA,CASSPLLNRETPLHF,TGTGCCAGCTCACCCCTGCTCAATCGGGAGACACCCCTCCACTTT
TRBV28,NA,TRBJ2-7,NA,CASSLVMLSYEQYF,TGTGCCAGCAGTTTAGTTATGCTATCCTACGAGCAGTACTTC
TRBV27,few,TRBJ2-7,NA,CASSGGYEQYF,TGTGCCAGCAGTGGAGGGTACGAGCAGTACTTC
TRBV13,NA,TRBJ2-2,TRBD2,CASSLAGPGLASFGGELFF,TGTGCCAGCAGCTTAGCCGGACCGGGACTAGCGAGCTTCGGCGGGGAGCTGTTTTTT
TRBV4-2,NA,TRBJ1-4,NA,CASSRDRLKLFF,TGTGCCAGCAGCCGAGACAGGTTAAAACTGTTTTTT
TRBV23-1,NA,TRBJ1-5,NA,CASRLPGSQPQHF,TGCGCCAGCAGACTTCCTGGGAGTCAGCCCCAGCATTTT
TRBV5-8,NA,TRBJ2-5,TRBD2,CASSRGEETQYF,TGTGCCAGCAGCCGGGGGGAAGAGACCCAGTACTTC
TRBV30,few,TRBJ1-3,NA,CAWSGGGNTIYF,TGTGCCTGGTCAGGTGGGGGGAACACCATATATTTT
TRBV5-6,few,TRBJ1-5,NA,CASARVGDQPQHF,TGTGCCAGCGCCCGTGTGGGCGATCAGCCCCAGCATTTT
TRBV6-5,NA,TRBJ2-5,NA,CASKQGPETQYF,TGTGCCAGCAAACAGGGCCCAGAGACCCAGTACTTC
TRBV6-5,NA,TRBJ1-1,NA,CASNRRAPAEAFF,TGTGCCAGCAATCGGAGAGCCCCCGCTGAAGCTTTCTTT
TRBV4-2,NA,TRBJ2-1,NA,CASSRAYRTGSSYNEQFF,TGTGCCAGCAGCCGAGCGTATCGTACCGGGAGCTCCTACAATGAGCAGTTCTTC
TRBV18,NA,TRBJ2-2,TRBD2,CASPGLAGRNTGELFF,TGTGCCAGCCCGGGACTAGCGGGAAGAAACACCGGGGAGCTGTTTTTT
TRBV5-1,NA,TRBJ2-1,NA,CASSPLGVLNEQFF,TGCGCCAGCAGCCCTTTGGGAGTGTTGAATGAGCAGTTCTTC
TRBV15,NA,TRBJ2-7,NA,CATSRDNGYEQYF,TGTGCCACCAGCAGAGATAACGGCTACGAGCAGTACTTC
TRBV3-1/TRBV3-2,once,TRBJ2-3,NA,CASSPGVRGTDTQYF,TGTGCCAGCAGCCCCGGGGTAAGAGGCACAGATACGCAGTATTTT
TRBV2,NA,TRBJ1-4,NA,CASSAGWANEKLFF,TGTGCCAGCAGTGCAGGATGGGCTAATGAAAAACTGTTTTTT
TRBV30,NA,TRBJ1-6,NA,CAWTSGFKAALHF,TGTGCCTGGACCAGTGGGTTTAAGGCGGCCCTCCACTTT
TRBV5-4,NA,TRBJ2-3,NA,CASSSYATDTQYF,TGTGCCAGCAGCTCCTATGCCACAGATACGCAGTATTTT
TRBV10-3,NA,TRBJ2-7,NA,CAISERISGQYF,TGTGCCATCAGTGAAAGAATTTCGGGGCAGTACTTC
TRBV1,NA,TRBJ2-3,NA,CTSSPDSPGTNDTQYF,TGCACCAGCAGCCCCGATAGCCCCGGGACTAACGATACGCAGTATTTT
TRBV5-5,NA,TRBJ2-4,TRBD1,CASSHSRPGQSAKNIQYF,TGTGCCAGCAGCCACAGCCGACCGGGACAGTCGGCCAAAAACATTCAGTACTTC
TRBV7-9,NA,TRBJ1-1,NA,CASSSQSGVLNTEAFF,TGTGCCAGCAGCTCCCAATCCGGAGTATTGAACACTGAAGCTTTCTTT